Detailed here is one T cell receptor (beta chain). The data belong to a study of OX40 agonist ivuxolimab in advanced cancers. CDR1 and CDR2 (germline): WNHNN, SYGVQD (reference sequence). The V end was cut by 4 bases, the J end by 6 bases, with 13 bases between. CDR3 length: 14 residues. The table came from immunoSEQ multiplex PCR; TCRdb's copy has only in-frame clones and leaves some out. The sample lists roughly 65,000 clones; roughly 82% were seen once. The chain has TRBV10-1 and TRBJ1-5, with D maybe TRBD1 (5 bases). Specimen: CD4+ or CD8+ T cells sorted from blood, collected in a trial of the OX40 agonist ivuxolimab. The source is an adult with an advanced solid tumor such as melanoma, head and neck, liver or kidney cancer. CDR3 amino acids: CASSVFLRVQPQHF. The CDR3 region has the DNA TGCGCCAGCAGTGTTTTTCTCAGGGTTCAGCCCCAGCATTTT.